These 8 T cell receptor beta chains were all obtained from the same sample, sequenced in a study of shared clonotypes between healthy human individuals. TCRdb's table, derived via immunoSEQ multiplex PCR, lists solely in-frame clones and lacks some. The table shows 2 million to 2.5 million clones, with around 92% occurring only once. The sequenced sample consisted of naive CD4+ T cells from PBMCs. Described subset: CD45RA+ positively selected. The receptors were gathered from a man in his late teens or twenties in good health. Some clones in this sample may be carry-over from other donors' samples.

CDR3 sequence: CASQRDAPANTGELFF. In DNA, the CDR3 is TGTGCCAGCCAACGGGACGCCCCAGCGAACACCGGGGAGCTGTTTTTT. The chain uses TRBV2 and TRBJ2-2; the D gene could be TRBD1 or TRBD2 (5 bases each). Trimming took 8 bases from V and 0 from J, leaving 16 bases between them. Looked up from germline, CDR1 is SNHLY and CDR2 is FYNNEI. CDR3 length: 16 residues.

The chain combines TRBV5-1 with TRBJ2-2; D is undetermined. Germline CDR1 and CDR2: SGHRS and YFSETQ. The V end lost 5 bases, the J end lost 1 base, and 6 bases lay between the germline ends. The CDR3 contains 13 residues. The CDR3 region is CASSQGNTGELFF. CDR3 in DNA: TGCGCCAGCAGTCAAGGGAACACCGGGGAGCTGTTTTTT.

This sequence joins TRBV9 and TRBJ2-7; 7 bases align to TRBD1. Germline assignment: CDR1 SGDLS and CDR2 YYNGEE. V lost 0 bases to trimming and J lost 4 bases; unmatched junction nucleotides: 10. The CDR3 loop spans 16 amino acids. The CDR3 spells CASSVGAGQVEYEQYF. The CDR3 DNA reads TGTGCCAGCAGCGTAGGTGCCGGACAGGTCGAATACGAGCAGTACTTC.

V usage is TRBV6-1 and J usage is TRBJ2-7, with 8 positions matching TRBD2. This CDR3 region has 15 residues. J gave up 6 bases and V 2 bases, and 9 bases lay outside the gene matches. CDR1 is MNHNS and CDR2 is SASEGT in the germline V gene. The CDR3, as DNA: TGTGCCAGCAGTGAAATAGGAGCGGGACTAGGCGAGCAGTACTTC. Its protein is CASSEIGAGLGEQYF.

This chain uses TRBV10-3 with TRBJ2-1, with 9 bases lining up with TRBD2. The V gene's germline CDR1 is ENHRY and CDR2 SYGVKD. The CDR3 runs to 16 residues. Trimming cost V 0 bases and J 10 bases; bases outside gene matches: 10. The CDR3 coding sequence is TGTGCCATCAGTGAGTCTATTGCGGGAGGGGGCGGCGAGCAGTTCTTC. Encoded protein: CAISESIAGGGGEQFF.

This clone was recorded only once. In the same sample, other DNA sequences code for this CDR3. The rearrangement joins TRBV28 to TRBJ1-2, with TRBD1 as a possible D gene (6 bases). The CDR3 has 12 amino acids. Germline CDR1 reads MDHEN; CDR2 reads SYDVKM. V was cut by 5 bases and J by 5 bases, with 9 bases left in between. The CDR3 sequence is CASSLQGYGYTF. The DNA of the CDR3 is TGTGCCAGCAGTCTACAGGGTTATGGCTACACCTTC.

The V call is TRBV7-2, the J call TRBJ2-4; 7 bases agree with TRBD2. Germline CDR1 is SGHTA and CDR2 is FQGNSA. This CDR3 contains 16 residues. Unmatched junction bases numbered 7, after V lost 5 bases and J lost 0 bases. CDR3 amino acids: CASSPGLHLAKNIQYF. CDR3 bases: TGTGCCAGCAGCCCGGGACTACACTTAGCCAAAAACATTCAGTACTTC.

This clone is a singleton in its sample. The chain employs TRBV28 and TRBJ2-5; no definite D call. The J call may not be correct, given that the DNA end is closer to TRBJ2-7. Germline assignment: CDR1 MDHEN and CDR2 SYDVKM. CDR3 size: 11 residues. DNA of the CDR3: TGTGCCAGCACATCCAGCTACGAGCAGTACTTC. It encodes CASTSSYEQYF.